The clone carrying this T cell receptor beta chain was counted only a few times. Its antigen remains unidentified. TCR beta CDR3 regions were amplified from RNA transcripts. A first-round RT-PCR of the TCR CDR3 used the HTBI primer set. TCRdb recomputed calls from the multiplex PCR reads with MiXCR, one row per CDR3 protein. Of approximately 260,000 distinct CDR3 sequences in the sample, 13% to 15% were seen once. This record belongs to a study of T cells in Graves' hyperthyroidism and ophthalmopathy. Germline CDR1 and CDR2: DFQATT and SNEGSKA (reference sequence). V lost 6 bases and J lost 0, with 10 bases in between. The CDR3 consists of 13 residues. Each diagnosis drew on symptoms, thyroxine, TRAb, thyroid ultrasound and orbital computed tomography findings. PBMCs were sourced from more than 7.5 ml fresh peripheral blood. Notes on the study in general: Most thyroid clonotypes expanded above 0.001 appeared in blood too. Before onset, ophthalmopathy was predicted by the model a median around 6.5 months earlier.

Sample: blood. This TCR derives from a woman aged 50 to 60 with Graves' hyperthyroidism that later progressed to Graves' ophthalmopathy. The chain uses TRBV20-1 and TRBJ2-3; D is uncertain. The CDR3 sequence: CSAAESSTDTQYF. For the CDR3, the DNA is TGCAGTGCCGCCGAGTCTAGCACAGATACGCAGTATTTT.